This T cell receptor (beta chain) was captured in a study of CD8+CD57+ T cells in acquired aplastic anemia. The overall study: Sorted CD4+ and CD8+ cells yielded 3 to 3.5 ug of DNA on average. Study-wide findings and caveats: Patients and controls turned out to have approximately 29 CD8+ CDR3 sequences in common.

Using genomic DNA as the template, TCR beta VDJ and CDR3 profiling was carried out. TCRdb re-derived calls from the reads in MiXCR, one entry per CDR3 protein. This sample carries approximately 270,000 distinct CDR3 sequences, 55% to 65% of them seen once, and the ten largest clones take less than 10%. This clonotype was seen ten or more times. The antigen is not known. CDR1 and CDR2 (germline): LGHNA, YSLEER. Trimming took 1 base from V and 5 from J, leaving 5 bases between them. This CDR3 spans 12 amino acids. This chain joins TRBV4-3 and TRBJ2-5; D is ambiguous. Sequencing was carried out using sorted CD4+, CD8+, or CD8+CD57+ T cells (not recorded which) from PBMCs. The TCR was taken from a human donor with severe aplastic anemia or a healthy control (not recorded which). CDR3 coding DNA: TGCGCCAGCAGCCAAGGAAAGGAGACCCAGTACTTC. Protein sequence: CASSQGKETQYF.